The 5 T cell receptor beta chains listed next were all sequenced from one sample in a study of OX40 agonist ivuxolimab in advanced cancers. Using immunoSEQ multiplex PCR, the repertoire was profiled, and TCRdb retains in-frame clones only, with some absent. The data show 50,000 to 75,000 clones, with roughly 87% seen just once and over 0.35% held by the top ten. The input for sequencing was CD4+ or CD8+ T cells sorted from blood, taken in a trial of the OX40 agonist ivuxolimab. The origin of the receptors is an adult with an advanced solid tumor such as melanoma, head and neck, liver or kidney cancer.

The gene calls are TRBV6-1 and TRBJ2-7; D is unresolved. The CDR3 loop spans 14 amino acids. Trimming removed 1 base from V and 2 bases from J, with 9 bases in between. CDR1 is MNHNS, CDR2 SASEGT, per germline. The DNA for the CDR3 is TGTGCCAGCAGTGAAGGCAGGATTACCTACGAGCAGTACTTC. It is translated as CASSEGRITYEQYF.

The V and J genes are TRBV30 and TRBJ1-6; D perhaps matches TRBD1 (5 bases). This CDR3 has 17 amino acids. From germline, CDR1 is GTSNPN and CDR2 SVGIG (reference sequence). Trimming took off 0 bases at V and 2 bases at J, with 14 bases between the two ends. The CDR3 DNA reads TGTGCCTGGAGTGTAGAGGGGCGGGGAGCCTATAATTCACCCCTCCACTTT. Amino acids: CAWSVEGRGAYNSPLHF.

V and J are TRBV15 and TRBJ1-4, with D maybe TRBD1 (6 bases). V lost 0 bases and J 8 bases, leaving 13 bases between the germline ends. The V gene's germline CDR1 is LNHNV and CDR2 YYDKDF (reference sequence). The CDR3 extends over 15 amino acids. In nucleotides, the CDR3 is TGTGCCACCAGCAGAGATAAACCAGGGGACGAAAAACTGTTTTTT. Its protein is CATSRDKPGDEKLFF. The whole variable domain, remainder taken from reference TRBV15 and TRBJ1-4, is DAMVIQNPRYQVTQFGKPVTLSCSQTLNHNVMYWYQQKSSQAPKLLFHYYDKDFNNEADTPDNFQSRRPNTSFCFLDIRSPGLGDTAMYLCATSRDKPGDEKLFFGSGTQLSVL.

The chain links TRBV10-2 to TRBJ2-7; D unresolved. The CDR3 covers 13 residues. V was clipped by 3 bases and J by 2 bases, with 8 bases between them. The germline CDR1 and CDR2 sequences are WSHSY and SAAADI. The CDR3 nucleotides read TGCGCCAGCAGTGAAAACGGAGCCTACGAGCAGTACTTC. Amino acid sequence: CASSENGAYEQYF.

The CDR3 sequence is CASSSSTGSSAFF. The DNA of the CDR3 is TGTGCCAGCAGCTCCTCGACAGGGTCTAGTGCTTTCTTT. J is TRBJ1-1 and V is TRBV9; 7 nucleotides agree with TRBD1. This CDR3 region has 13 residues. The junction had 11 bases not matched to a gene; V was cut back by 4 bases and J by 11 bases. The germline gives CDR1 SGDLS, CDR2 YYNGEE.